There are many counts of the clone carrying this TCR beta chain. What it binds is not known. The sample comes from a study of CD8 T cells in ankylosing spondylitis. V lost 0 bases and J 12 bases, leaving 15 bases between the germline ends. From germline, CDR1 is LGHDT and CDR2 YNNKEL (reference sequence). CDR3 length: 15 residues. Study-wide results and limits: Matched ankylosing spondylitis synovial fluid reportedly contained a significantly enriched population of disease-linked clones. A TCR beta motif made of roughly eight highly homologous variants seemed typical of ankylosing spondylitis blood.

Making the TCR beta libraries involved quantitative 5'-RACE with molecular barcodes. TCRdb called the 5' RACE reads again in MiXCR, with one record for every CDR3 protein. This table has about 210,000 distinct CDR3 sequences, 5.5% to 7.5% appearing once. The TCR originated in a male donor with ankylosing spondylitis. The sample was blood, either unsorted or a sorted T cell fraction (not recorded which). V usage is TRBV3-1 and J usage is TRBJ1-6; no clear D gene. The CDR3 region is CASSQDVGWSKPLHF. The CDR3 DNA sequence: TGTGCCAGCAGCCAAGATGTAGGCTGGTCTAAACCCCTCCACTTT.